The clone carrying this T cell receptor (beta chain) was found a few times. The source of the sample is a study of T cells in Graves' hyperthyroidism and ophthalmopathy. Germline CDR1 is SGDLS and CDR2 is YYNGEE. The V and J ends lost 0 bases and 13 bases respectively, with 16 bases between them. The CDR3 loop spans 13 amino acids. Diagnostic assessment was based on clinical symptoms, serum thyroxine and TRAb, thyroid ultrasound and orbital computed tomography. RNA transcripts were the template for amplifying TCR beta CDR3 regions. An initial round of RT-PCR targeting the TCR CDR3 relied on the HTBI primer set. MiXCR, applied by TCRdb to the multiplex PCR reads, yields one record per CDR3 protein. The sample comprises about 480,000 distinct CDR3 sequences, around 15% of which are singletons, and 15% to 20% rests with the top ten.

Sequencing was done on a sample of blood. The source is a woman younger than 30 with Graves' hyperthyroidism. The chain couples TRBV9 to TRBJ1-2; D unresolved. In nucleotides, the CDR3 is TGTGCCAGCAGCGTAGGCGAGCTTTATGGTTGCACCTTC. This gives the protein CASSVGELYGCTF.